These 27 T cell receptor beta chains came from one sample sequenced in a study of shared clonotypes between healthy human individuals. Using immunoSEQ multiplex PCR, the repertoire was profiled, and TCRdb retains in-frame clones only, with some absent. Among around 2,100,000 clones, roughly 95% were seen once, and the ten largest hold roughly 1%. Naive CD8 cells lacked CD45RO, underwent positive selection for CCR7 and left out terminally differentiated effector memory CD45RA+ cells. Material: naive CD8+ T cells sorted from blood. The receptor source for this set is a man aged 18 to 29 in good health.

The V and J genes are TRBV6-1 and TRBJ2-5; D may be TRBD1 (6 bases). V lost 8 bases, J lost 1 base, and 14 bases lay in between. Germline V gene lookup returns CDR1 MNHNS and CDR2 SASEGT. The length of the CDR3 is 14 residues. The CDR3 DNA reads TGTGCCAGCCGTCGGGACACGGTCCAAGAGACCCAGTACTTC. It codes for CASRRDTVQETQYF.

CDR3 sequence (DNA): TGTGCCAGCAGCTTAGAACTAGCGGGGAACACAGATACGCAGTATTTT. Translation gives CASSLELAGNTDTQYF. V gene TRBV7-8 combines with J gene TRBJ2-3, with 10 bases identical to TRBD2. This CDR3 has 16 amino acids. With V trimmed by 1 base and J by 2 bases, 3 bases remained unmatched. The germline gives CDR1 SGHVS, CDR2 FQNEAQ.

This chain uses TRBV12-5 with TRBJ2-5, with TRBD1 matching 11 bases. Looked up from germline, CDR1 is LGHNT and CDR2 is FRNRAP. The CDR3 has 17 amino acids. Losses at the gene ends were 5 bases for V and 3 bases for J; bases not matched to a gene: 11. CDR3 in DNA: TGTGCTAGTGGTCCGCGGACAGGGGGCATGGGTGAAGAGACCCAGTACTTC. It encodes CASGPRTGGMGEETQYF.

The CDR3 DNA reads as TGTGCCAGCAGCTTAGCGCTGTCTAGCGGTTACAATGAGCAGTTCTTC. Protein sequence: CASSLALSSGYNEQFF. J is TRBJ2-1 and V is TRBV7-6, with TRBD2 matching over 7 bases. Germline V gene data show CDR1 as SGHVS and CDR2 as FNYEAQ. J lost 4 bases, V lost 0 bases, and 6 bases had no gene match. CDR3 length equals 16 residues. Based on the CDR3 plus reference TRBV7-6 and TRBJ2-1, the full variable domain is GAGVSQSPRYKVTKRGQDVALRCDPISGHVSLYWYRQALGQGPEFLTYFNYEAQQDKSGLPNDRFSAERPEGSISTLTIQRTEQRDSAMYRCASSLALSSGYNEQFFGPGTRLTVL.

The rearrangement uses TRBV5-1 and TRBJ2-7, with D possibly matching TRBD1 (5 bases). Germline V gene data show CDR1 as SGHRS and CDR2 as YFSETQ. The CDR3 loop spans 15 amino acids. Trimming took 1 base from V and 4 from J, leaving 15 bases between them. The DNA for the CDR3 is TGCGCCAGCAGCTTGTTTGCCGCAGGGTCATACGAGCAGTACTTC. Translated, it gives CASSLFAAGSYEQYF.

V and J are TRBV6-5 and TRBJ1-1; 7 bases are a match to TRBD1. CDR1 is MNHEY, CDR2 SVGAGI, per germline. V lost 4 bases to trimming and J lost 1 base; unmatched junction nucleotides: 6. The CDR3 spans 15 residues. The CDR3 bases are TGTGCCAGCAGTTCCGTGGGACAGAGGAACACTGAAGCTTTCTTT. This translates into CASSSVGQRNTEAFF.

This clone was detected once. The J gene is TRBJ2-5, the V gene TRBV27, with TRBD2 matching 11 bases. This CDR3 has 14 residues. Germline CDR1 MNHEY, CDR2 SMNVEV (reference sequence). The V segment lost 7 bases and the J segment 4 bases; nucleotides outside the gene matches: 5. The CDR3 here is CASTTSGSSETQYF. In nucleotides, the CDR3 is TGTGCCAGCACCACTAGCGGGAGTTCAGAGACCCAGTACTTC.

The rearrangement uses TRBV7-9 and TRBJ1-5; possible D gene TRBD1, 6 bases. The CDR3 contains 16 residues. Trimming took off 5 bases at V and 3 bases at J, with 17 bases between the two ends. Germline loops: CDR1 SEHNR, CDR2 FQNEAQ (reference sequence). The DNA of the CDR3 is TGTGCCAGCAGCCCCTTCGAAGCAGGGGCCAATCAGCCCCAGCATTTT. This translates into CASSPFEAGANQPQHF.

This rearrangement joins TRBV1 to TRBJ2-3. TRBV1 is noted as a pseudogene. The CDR3 runs to 16 residues. The CDR3 spells CTSTRMWNCHTDTQYF. The CDR3 DNA reads TGCACCAGCACCCGAATGTGGAACTGCCACACAGATACGCAGTATTTT.

This chain connects TRBV7-9 to TRBJ2-2, with 16 bases aligning to TRBD2. Trimming removed 4 bases from V and 5 bases from J; junction bases left unmatched: 7. The germline V gene has CDR1 SEHNR and CDR2 FQNEAQ (reference sequence). The CDR3 consists of 18 residues. For the CDR3, the DNA is TGTGCCAGCAGCTCCGGGACTAGCGGGGGGGCGCGGACCGGGGAGCTGTTTTTT. Residues: CASSSGTSGGARTGELFF. Using reference TRBV7-9 and TRBJ2-2 for the parts outside the CDR3, the full variable domain is DTGVSQNPRHKITKRGQNVTFRCDPISEHNRLYWYRQTLGQGPEFLTYFQNEAQLEKSRLLSDRFSAERPKGSFSTLEIQRTEQGDSAMYLCASSSGTSGGARTGELFFGEGSRLTVL.

V gene TRBV2 combines with J gene TRBJ1-3; D gene unclear. Deletions cut 2 bases from V and 0 bases from J, with 8 bases between. CDR3 length: 15 amino acids. Germline V gene lookup returns CDR1 SNHLY and CDR2 FYNNEI. CDR3 sequence reads: CASSESYSSGNTIYF. CDR3 sequence (DNA): TGTGCCAGCAGTGAATCGTACAGCTCTGGAAACACCATATATTTT.

The V and J genes are TRBV2 and TRBJ2-1, with D uncertain. Trimming left V 5 bases short and J 12 bases short, with 14 bases between. CDR1 is SNHLY, CDR2 FYNNEI, per germline. This CDR3 is built from 12 residues. CDR3 sequence (DNA): TGTGCCAGCAGTTCCTCGGACGTTGGGCAGTTCTTC. Its protein product is CASSSSDVGQFF.

The chain has TRBV5-4 and TRBJ2-7; 7 bases are a match to TRBD1. Trimming cost V 4 bases and J 7 bases; bases outside gene matches: 17. Germline loops: CDR1 SGHNT, CDR2 YYREEE (reference sequence). The CDR3 covers 16 residues. The CDR3 reads CASSPDAGTVSVEQYF. CDR3 DNA: TGTGCCAGCAGCCCGGACGCCGGGACAGTAAGCGTAGAGCAGTACTTC.

The rearrangement links TRBV15 to TRBJ2-7, with a tentative D call TRBD1 (5 bases). With 8 bases removed from V and 10 bases from J, the gap between germline ends came to 21 bases. In germline, CDR1 is LNHNV, CDR2 YYDKDF (reference sequence). The CDR3 totals 13 residues. The DNA of the CDR3 is TGTGCCACCTCCAATGTGGTTATAGGGGTCCAGTACTTC. Translation: CATSNVVIGVQYF.

The chain couples TRBV7-6 to TRBJ2-1; D possibly corresponds to TRBD1 (5 bases). The CDR3 extends over 13 amino acids. Germline CDR1 SGHVS, CDR2 FNYEAQ. Trimming removed 0 bases from V and 10 bases from J, with 10 bases in between. This CDR3 reads CASSLAGPAEQFF. In DNA form, the CDR3 reads TGTGCCAGCAGCTTAGCGGGGCCGGCCGAGCAGTTCTTC.

The chain carries TRBV28 and TRBJ1-1, with D perhaps matching TRBD1 (6 bases). V was cut by 3 bases and J by 2 bases, with 10 bases left in between. Germline V CDR1 and CDR2: MDHEN, SYDVKM. This CDR3 contains 14 residues. The DNA for the CDR3 is TGTGCCAGCAGTTTGTGGACAGATAACACTGAAGCTTTCTTT. Protein: CASSLWTDNTEAFF. The variable domain in full, with the rest retrieved from reference TRBV28 and TRBJ1-1, is DVKVTQSSRYLVKRTGEKVFLECVQDMDHENMFWYRQDPGLGLRLIYFSYDVKMKEKGDIPEGYSVSREKKERFSLILESASTNQTSMYLCASSLWTDNTEAFFGQGTRLTVV.

As DNA, the CDR3 is TGTGCCAGCAGTCCCCGCGTCACACCGGGGTATGGCTACACCTTC. Its protein is CASSPRVTPGYGYTF. The V gene is TRBV27, the J gene TRBJ1-2, with no clear D. CDR1 and CDR2 from the germline V gene are MNHEY and SMNVEV (reference sequence). Trimming removed 5 bases from V and 5 bases from J, with 18 bases in between. There are 15 residues in the CDR3.

This clone appeared once. This CDR3 is CASSFEPDTQYF. In nucleotides, the CDR3 is TGTGCCAGCAGCTTCGAACCAGATACGCAGTATTTT. J is TRBJ2-3 and V is TRBV11-2; D unresolved. CDR3 length equals 12 residues. The V gene lost 3 bases and the J gene lost 4 bases, with 5 bases spanning the gap. CDR1 is SGHAT and CDR2 is FQNNGV in the germline V gene.

The chain carries TRBV6-6 and TRBJ2-7; no definite D call. The germline gives CDR1 MNHNY, CDR2 SVGAGI (reference sequence). This CDR3 is 11 amino acids long. V lost 4 bases and J 7 bases, leaving 8 bases between the germline ends. The CDR3 DNA follows: TGTGCCAGCAGTTGGACGCAGGAGCAGTACTTC. Encoded protein: CASSWTQEQYF.

The V and J genes are TRBV6-5 and TRBJ1-1; D is uncertain. Trimming removed 2 bases from V and 8 bases from J, with 12 bases in between. The CDR3 is 13 amino acids. The germline gives CDR1 MNHEY, CDR2 SVGAGI. The CDR3 coding sequence is TGTGCCAGCAGTTACGGAGGGAGCAGGGAAGCTTTCTTT. This gives the protein CASSYGGSREAFF.

The chain combines TRBV20-1 with TRBJ2-3, with 7 bases fitting TRBD2. From germline, CDR1 is DFQATT and CDR2 SNEGSKA (reference sequence). This CDR3 comprises 11 residues. V shed 5 bases, J shed 14 bases, and the junction held 10 bases outside the gene matches. The CDR3 coding sequence is TGCAGTGCTTTAATGGGGGGGTTCCGGTATTTT. It yields the protein CSALMGGFRYF.

For the CDR3, the DNA is TGCGCCAGCACTAGAGGAGACTCCTACAATGAGCAGTTCTTC. Amino acid sequence: CASTRGDSYNEQFF. The rearrangement links TRBV10-2 to TRBJ2-1; D unclear. Germline CDR1 is WSHSY and CDR2 is SAAADI. V was clipped by 7 bases and J by 0 bases, with 10 bases between them. This CDR3 region has 14 residues.

This sequence joins TRBV28 and TRBJ1-2; D is possibly TRBD1 (5 bases). This CDR3 contains 13 residues. The germline V and J ends were trimmed by 5 bases and 3 bases, with 10 bases remaining between them. The germline V gene encodes CDR1 MDHEN and CDR2 SYDVKM. The CDR3 DNA reads TGTGCCAGCAGTGCGTTGACAGACTATGGCTACACCTTC. It specifies CASSALTDYGYTF.

DNA of the CDR3: TGTGCCAGCAGTTCAGGGGACTTCTCTGGAAACACCATATATTTT. As protein: CASSSGDFSGNTIYF. The chain combines TRBV28 with TRBJ1-3; D might be TRBD1 (6 bases). Germline V gives CDR1 MDHEN, CDR2 SYDVKM. The CDR3 is 15 amino acids. The germline V and J ends were trimmed by 4 bases and 0 bases, with 10 bases remaining between them.

With regard to this clone: This CDR3 is also generated by other DNA sequences in the sample. The rearrangement uses TRBV5-1 and TRBJ1-3; D unresolved. CDR1 SGHRS and CDR2 YFSETQ come from the germline V gene. This CDR3 has 12 residues. With 4 bases removed from V and 4 bases from J, the gap between germline ends came to 6 bases. The CDR3 is CASSGDGNTIYF. The CDR3 coding sequence is TGCGCCAGCAGCGGCGACGGAAACACCATATATTTT.

This chain joins TRBV5-4 and TRBJ1-2, with TRBD1 matching 10 bases. CDR1 and CDR2 from the germline V gene are SGHNT and YYREEE (reference sequence). The CDR3 spans 15 residues. With 3 bases clipped from V and 4 bases from J, the junction kept 6 bases outside the gene matches. The chain's CDR3 is CASSSAGTGVYGYTF. In nucleotides, the CDR3 is TGTGCCAGCAGCTCTGCCGGGACAGGGGTCTATGGCTACACCTTC.

The rearrangement links TRBV7-9 to TRBJ2-3; the match to TRBD2 covers 7 bases. CDR1 and CDR2 (germline): SEHNR, FQNEAQ (reference sequence). This CDR3 region has 16 residues. Unmatched junction bases numbered 13, after V lost 4 bases and J lost 6 bases. CDR3 nucleotide sequence: TGTGCCAGCAGCTCAATACTAGCGCCAAAGGCGGATACGCAGTATTTT. Translated, it gives CASSSILAPKADTQYF.